Following are 16 T cell receptor beta chains from one sample sequenced in a study of blood T cell repertoires in COVID-19. The table came from immunoSEQ multiplex PCR; TCRdb's copy has only in-frame clones and leaves some out. The data show a few hundred thousand clones, 85% to 90% seen once. Material for sequencing was peripheral blood. The receptors shown here come from a woman in her twenties or thirties with COVID-19, enrolled during active disease.

This sequence joins TRBV20-1 and TRBJ1-1, with 7 bases matching TRBD1. The ends lost 5 bases at V and 8 bases at J; junction bases unmatched: 5. Looked up from germline, CDR1 is DFQATT and CDR2 is SNEGSKA (reference sequence). This CDR3 has 11 residues. The DNA for the CDR3 is TGCAGTGCTCACGGGACAGTAGAAGCTTTCTTT. This sequence encodes CSAHGTVEAFF.

The V call is TRBV6-6, the J call TRBJ1-2; the D gene is possibly TRBD1 (6 bases). The V gene lost 10 bases and the J gene lost 5 bases, with 14 bases spanning the gap. The CDR3 extends over 12 amino acids. In germline, CDR1 is MNHNY, CDR2 SVGAGI (reference sequence). The DNA for the CDR3 is TGTGCCACAGGGGATATTGTTTATGGCTACACCTTC. Translating gives CATGDIVYGYTF.

This clone was counted a single time. The chain combines TRBV7-9 with TRBJ2-2; D remains unclear. Germline V gives CDR1 SEHNR, CDR2 FQNEAQ (reference sequence). The CDR3 spans 13 residues. V shed 1 base and J shed 4 bases, with 4 bases lying between them. CDR3 region: CASSLDTTGELFF. In DNA form, the CDR3 reads TGTGCCAGCAGCTTAGACACCACCGGGGAGCTGTTTTTT.

The sample holds one count of this clone. The J gene is TRBJ1-5, the V gene TRBV20-1; 9 positions agree with TRBD1. Per the germline V gene, CDR1 is DFQATT and CDR2 is SNEGSKA (reference sequence). The CDR3 loop spans 11 amino acids. V lost 6 bases, J lost 15 bases, and 9 bases stayed unmatched. The CDR3 protein is CSAETGGRRHF. CDR3 nucleotides: TGCAGTGCGGAAACAGGGGGCCGGCGGCATTTT.

This clone was observed a few times. The rearrangement joins TRBV3-1 (or the pseudogene TRBV3-2) to TRBJ2-5; TRBD2 might be the D (5 bases). The CDR3 extends over 13 amino acids. Germline V lookup: CDR1 LGHDT, CDR2 YNNKEL (reference sequence). Trimming stripped 5 bases from V and 5 bases from J, with 12 bases between. The CDR3 region is CASSNPSGETQYF. DNA for the CDR3: TGTGCCAGCAGCAACCCTTCGGGGGAGACCCAGTACTTC.

The chain couples TRBV14 to TRBJ1-4; TRBD1 aligns across 7 bases. This CDR3 has 15 amino acids. Germline-derived CDR1 and CDR2 are SGHDN and FVKESK. Trimming cost V 2 bases and J 0 bases; bases outside gene matches: 0. The CDR3, as DNA: TGTGCCAGCAGCCAAACAGGGGCAACTAATGAAAAACTGTTTTTT. Its protein product is CASSQTGATNEKLFF.

The chain is built from TRBV7-9 and TRBJ1-4, with D perhaps matching TRBD1 (6 bases). This CDR3 spans 14 amino acids. Trimming took off 3 bases at V and 7 bases at J, with 12 bases between the two ends. CDR1 and CDR2 (germline): SEHNR, FQNEAQ (reference sequence). The CDR3 DNA reads as TGTGCCAGCAGCTTCAGGGGCAGCACTGAAAAACTGTTTTTT. It encodes CASSFRGSTEKLFF. The complete variable domain, with remaining parts taken from reference TRBV7-9 and TRBJ1-4, reads DTGVSQNPRHKITKRGQNVTFRCDPISEHNRLYWYRQTLGQGPEFLTYFQNEAQLEKSRLLSDRFSAERPKGSFSTLEIQRTEQGDSAMYLCASSFRGSTEKLFFGSGTQLSVL.

V gene TRBV19 combines with J gene TRBJ1-2; 9 nucleotides agree with TRBD1. Germline V gives CDR1 LNHDA, CDR2 SQIVND (reference sequence). After removal of 7 bases from V and 5 bases from J, the junction contained 5 bases not matched to a gene. The length of the CDR3 is 13 residues. CDR3 nucleotides: TGTGCCAGTAAACAGACAGGGGGTTATGGCTACACCTTC. It yields the protein CASKQTGGYGYTF.

The rearrangement links TRBV5-4 to TRBJ1-1, with 7 bases that match TRBD1. The CDR3 runs to 14 residues. CDR1 is SGHNT and CDR2 is YYREEE in the germline V gene (reference sequence). V lost 1 base and J lost 4; bases outside the gene matches: 4. This chain's CDR3 is CASSLTGESTEAFF. DNA for the CDR3: TGTGCCAGCAGCTTGACAGGGGAAAGCACTGAAGCTTTCTTT.

The V and J genes are TRBV4-2 and TRBJ2-7; TRBD2 is a possible D gene (6 bases). This CDR3 contains 16 residues. CDR1 LGHNA and CDR2 YNFKEQ come from the germline V gene. V gave up 0 bases and J gave up 4 bases, with 16 bases separating them. CDR3: CASSQDGPGESYEQYF. The CDR3, as DNA: TGTGCCAGCAGCCAAGATGGTCCGGGAGAAAGTTACGAGCAGTACTTC.

This clone was detected a few times. The chain couples TRBV5-1 to TRBJ2-7; 10 bases fit TRBD2. This CDR3 has 15 residues. Germline-derived CDR1 and CDR2 are SGHRS and YFSETQ. Losses at the gene ends were 0 bases for V and 5 bases for J; bases not matched to a gene: 5. The CDR3 region has the DNA TGCGCCAGCAGCTTGGGAGCTAGCGGGAGTCACGAGCAGTACTTC. Translated, it gives CASSLGASGSHEQYF. Supplemented by reference TRBV5-1 and TRBJ2-7, the full variable domain reads KAGVTQTPRYLIKTRGQQVTLSCSPISGHRSVSWYQQTPGQGLQFLFEYFSETQRNKGNFPGRFSGRQFSNSRSEMNVSTLELGDSALYLCASSLGASGSHEQYFGPGTRLTVT.

The CDR3 nucleotides read TGTGCCTGGAGTTCCGGGACTAGCGGTTACAATGAGCAGTTCTTC. This translates into CAWSSGTSGYNEQFF. The chain combines TRBV30 with TRBJ2-1; 11 bases are a match to TRBD2. V lost 2 bases, J lost 4 bases, and 4 bases stayed unmatched. The CDR3 length is 15 residues. CDR1 is GTSNPN and CDR2 is SVGIG in the germline V gene (reference sequence).

The chain joins TRBV7-9 to TRBJ2-6; 11 bases line up with TRBD1. CDR3 size: 16 residues. Trimming cost V 6 bases and J 2 bases; bases outside gene matches: 3. Germline V lookup: CDR1 SEHNR, CDR2 FQNEAQ (reference sequence). This CDR3 is CASRGTGGPGANVLTF. The CDR3 nucleotides read TGTGCCAGCAGGGGGACAGGGGGGCCTGGGGCCAACGTCCTGACTTTC.

V gene TRBV7-9 combines with J gene TRBJ2-3, with D maybe TRBD2 (7 bases). V was cut by 5 bases and J by 2 bases, with 14 bases left in between. The CDR3 length is 15 residues. Germline CDR1 and CDR2: SEHNR and FQNEAQ (reference sequence). CDR3 protein: CASSPGDYHTDTQYF. CDR3 coding DNA: TGTGCCAGCAGCCCAGGGGACTATCACACAGATACGCAGTATTTT.

V and J are TRBV3-1 (or the pseudogene TRBV3-2) and TRBJ1-2; D is uncertain. CDR1 LGHDT and CDR2 YNNKEL come from the germline V gene (reference sequence). V lost 1 base to trimming and J lost 4 bases, with 10 bases between them. The CDR3 covers 14 residues. CDR3 residues: CASSQAPSFYGYTF. The CDR3 DNA is TGTGCCAGCAGCCAAGCTCCCTCCTTCTATGGCTACACCTTC.

This rearrangement joins TRBV7-8 to TRBJ2-2; the match to TRBD2 covers 10 bases. V shed 3 bases and J 4 bases; nucleotides not matched to a gene: 8. The CDR3 length is 17 residues. Germline assignment: CDR1 SGHVS and CDR2 FQNEAQ. The CDR3, as DNA: TGTGCCAGCAGCTTGCGGCGGACTAGCGGACCCACCGGGGAGCTGTTTTTT. Protein product: CASSLRRTSGPTGELFF.